This T cell receptor (beta chain) came from a study of blood T cell repertoires in COVID-19. Study-wide background: Samples taken during acute and convalescent COVID-19 were collected in the United States, Italy and Spain. Sample material is recorded as cDNA or gDNA derived from T cells, B-cell-depleted T cells, or PBMCs.

Per the study methods: Nucleated cell counts were estimated from reference gene primer amplification. Some clones are missing from TCRdb's copy, which holds only in-frame ones; the method was immunoSEQ multiplex PCR. V, J and clone size reflect that table, while D and trimming were determined from the DNA. The table lists fewer than 250,000 clones, approximately 80% of them singletons. The germline CDR1 and CDR2 sequences are MDHEN and SYDVKM. This CDR3 is 14 amino acids long. V gave up 6 bases and J gave up 4 bases; unmatched junction bases: 8. The gene calls are TRBV28 and TRBJ1-2, with 7 bases matching TRBD1. The sample comprised peripheral blood. The TCR originated in a woman between 45 and 60 years old with acute or convalescent COVID-19. CDR3 DNA: TGTGCCAGCAGGACAGGGTTTGGACTCTATGGCTACACCTTC. Its protein is CASRTGFGLYGYTF.